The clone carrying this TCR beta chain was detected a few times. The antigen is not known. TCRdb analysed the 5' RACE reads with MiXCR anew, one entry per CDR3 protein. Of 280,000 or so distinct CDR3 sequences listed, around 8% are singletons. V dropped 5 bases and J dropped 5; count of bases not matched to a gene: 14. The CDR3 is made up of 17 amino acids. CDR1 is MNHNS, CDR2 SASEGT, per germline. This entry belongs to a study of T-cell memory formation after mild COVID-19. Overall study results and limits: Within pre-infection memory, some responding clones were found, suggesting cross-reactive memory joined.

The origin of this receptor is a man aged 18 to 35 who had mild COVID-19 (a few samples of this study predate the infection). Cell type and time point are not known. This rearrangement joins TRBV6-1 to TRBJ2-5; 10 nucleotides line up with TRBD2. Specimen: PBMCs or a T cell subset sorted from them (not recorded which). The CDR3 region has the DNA TGTGCCAGCAGTCGTCGAACTAGCGGGGTAGCCTTGGAGACCCAGTACTTC. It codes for CASSRRTSGVALETQYF.